This TCR beta chain is drawn from a study of shared clonotypes between healthy human individuals. Concerning this clone: What it binds is unknown.

Naive CD8 cells, CD45RO-negative and positively selected for CCR7, excluded terminally differentiated effector memory CD45RA+ cells. Several immunoSEQ plates held equal portions of the genomic DNA taken from each subset. The repertoire was sequenced with immunoSEQ multiplex PCR; TCRdb's copy has only in-frame clones and lacks some. The table has around 2.1 million clones, about 92% seen once. Findings and caveats of the study: Across four donors, naive CD4 shared roughly 5%, naive CD8 about 3.2%, memory CD4 about 2.4%, memory CD8 0.4%. Larger estimated richness was generally recorded for naive subsets relative to memory subsets. Relative to clonotypes present in all four donors, those not shared had lower generation probabilities.

The sequence came from a man aged 18 to 29 in good health. Some clones in this sample may be carry-over from other donors' samples. Input material: naive CD8+ T cells from PBMCs.

CDR3 sequence: CASSDRVGGSGADTQYF. CDR3 DNA sequence: TGTGCCAGCAGTGACCGCGTAGGGGGTAGCGGAGCAGATACGCAGTATTTT. The V gene is TRBV25-1, the J gene TRBJ2-3; D may be TRBD1 or TRBD2 (6 bases each). This CDR3 region has 17 residues. The V gene lost 3 bases and the J gene lost 4 bases, with 20 bases spanning the gap. CDR1 is MGHDK, CDR2 SYGVNS, per germline.